These 6 T cell receptor beta chains came from one sample sequenced in a study of blood T cell repertoires in COVID-19. Generated by immunoSEQ multiplex PCR, the TCRdb table keeps only in-frame clones and is missing some. Among about 230,000 clones listed, 85% to 90% were seen once. The sequencing sample was made of peripheral blood. These receptors were obtained from a man aged 45-65 years with COVID-19, enrolled during active disease.

The rearrangement links TRBV3-1 (or the pseudogene TRBV3-2) to TRBJ2-1; D might be TRBD1 (6 bases). The V gene's germline CDR1 is LGHDT and CDR2 YNNKEL (reference sequence). The V gene lost 7 bases and the J gene lost 0 bases, with 10 bases spanning the gap. The CDR3 runs 14 residues. The CDR3 DNA reads as TGTGCCAGCAACAACAGGGACTCCTACAATGAGCAGTTCTTC. This sequence encodes CASNNRDSYNEQFF.

The rearrangement joins TRBV21-1 to TRBJ2-7; the D call TRBD1 from the table was never checked on the DNA. TRBV21-1 is classified as a pseudogene. The CDR3 contains 14 residues. CDR3 sequence reads: CASSIRGQGSEQYF. For the CDR3, the DNA is TGTGCCAGCAGCATCCGGGGACAGGGGTCCGAGCAGTACTTC.

The chain has TRBV29-1 and TRBJ2-1; 10 bases fit TRBD2. Germline CDR1 and CDR2: SQVTM and ANQGSEA. The CDR3 totals 15 residues. After removal of 7 bases from V and 3 bases from J, the junction contained 9 bases not matched to a gene. CDR3 DNA sequence: TGCAGCGAACGACCCGGGACTAGCGTCTACAATGAGCAGTTCTTC. This sequence encodes CSERPGTSVYNEQFF.

CDR3 bases: TGTGCCAGTAGCTCGACAGGGGGCAATCAGCCCCAGCATTTT. Translating it yields CASSSTGGNQPQHF. This chain joins TRBV19 and TRBJ1-5; 8 bases match TRBD1. J was trimmed by 2 bases and V by 6 bases; bases with no gene match: 3. The CDR3 length is 14 residues. Looked up from germline, CDR1 is LNHDA and CDR2 is SQIVND (reference sequence).

The chain links TRBV19 to TRBJ2-1; 10 bases agree with TRBD2. The CDR3 loop spans 16 amino acids. Germline loops: CDR1 LNHDA, CDR2 SQIVND (reference sequence). Unmatched junction bases numbered 9, after V lost 6 bases and J lost 4 bases. The CDR3 here is CASRLGAGGPYNEQFF. The CDR3 coding sequence is TGTGCCAGTAGGCTGGGAGCGGGAGGGCCTTACAATGAGCAGTTCTTC. Drawing the rest from reference TRBV19 and TRBJ2-1, the complete variable domain is DGGITQSPKYLFRKEGQNVTLSCEQNLNHDAMYWYRQDPGQGLRLIYYSQIVNDFQKGDIAEGYSVSREKKESFPLTVTSAQKNPTAFYLCASRLGAGGPYNEQFFGPGTRLTVL.

This chain connects TRBV29-1 to TRBJ2-7, with a tentative D call TRBD2 (5 bases). There are 14 residues in the CDR3. CDR1 SQVTM and CDR2 ANQGSEA come from the germline V gene. V was trimmed by 3 bases and J by 0 bases, leaving 12 bases between them. In DNA, the CDR3 is TGCAGCGTTGAGGATCCGGGGAGCTCCTACGAGCAGTACTTC. This gives the protein CSVEDPGSSYEQYF.